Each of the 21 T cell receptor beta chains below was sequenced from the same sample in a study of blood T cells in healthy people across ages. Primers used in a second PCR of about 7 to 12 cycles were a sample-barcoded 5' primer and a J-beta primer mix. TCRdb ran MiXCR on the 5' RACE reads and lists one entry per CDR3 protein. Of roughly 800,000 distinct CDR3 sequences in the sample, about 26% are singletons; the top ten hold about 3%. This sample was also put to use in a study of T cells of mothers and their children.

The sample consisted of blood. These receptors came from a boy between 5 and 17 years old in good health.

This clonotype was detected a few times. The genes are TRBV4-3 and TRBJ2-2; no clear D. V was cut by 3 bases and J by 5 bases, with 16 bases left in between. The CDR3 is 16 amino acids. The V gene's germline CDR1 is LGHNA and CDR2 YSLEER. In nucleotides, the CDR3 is TGCGCCAGCAGCCAGTTCCTAGAATTCCGTACCGGGGAGCTGTTTTTT. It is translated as CASSQFLEFRTGELFF.

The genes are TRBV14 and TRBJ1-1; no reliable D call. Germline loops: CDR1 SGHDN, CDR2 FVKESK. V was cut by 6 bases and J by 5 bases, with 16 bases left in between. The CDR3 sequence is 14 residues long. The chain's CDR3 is CASSLRMEGTEAFF. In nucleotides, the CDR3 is TGTGCCAGCAGTCTACGTATGGAAGGTACTGAAGCTTTCTTT.

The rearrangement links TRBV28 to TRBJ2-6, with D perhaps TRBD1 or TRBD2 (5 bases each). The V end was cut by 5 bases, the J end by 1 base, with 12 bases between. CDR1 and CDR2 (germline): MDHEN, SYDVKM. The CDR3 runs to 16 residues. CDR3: CASSEGNPSGANVLTF. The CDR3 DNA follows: TGTGCCAGCAGTGAGGGGAATCCTTCTGGGGCCAACGTCCTGACTTTC.

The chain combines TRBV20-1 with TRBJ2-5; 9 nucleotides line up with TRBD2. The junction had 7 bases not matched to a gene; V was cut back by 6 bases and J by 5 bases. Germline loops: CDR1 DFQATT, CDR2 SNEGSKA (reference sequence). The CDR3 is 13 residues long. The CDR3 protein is CSASGRTAETQYF. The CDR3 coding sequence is TGCAGTGCCAGCGGGAGGACGGCGGAGACCCAGTACTTC.

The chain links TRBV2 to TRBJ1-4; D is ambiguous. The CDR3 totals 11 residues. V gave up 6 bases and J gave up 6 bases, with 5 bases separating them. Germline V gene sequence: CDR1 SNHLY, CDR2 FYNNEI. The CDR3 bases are TGTGCCAGCAGGGGGTATGAAAAACTGTTTTTT. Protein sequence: CASRGYEKLFF.

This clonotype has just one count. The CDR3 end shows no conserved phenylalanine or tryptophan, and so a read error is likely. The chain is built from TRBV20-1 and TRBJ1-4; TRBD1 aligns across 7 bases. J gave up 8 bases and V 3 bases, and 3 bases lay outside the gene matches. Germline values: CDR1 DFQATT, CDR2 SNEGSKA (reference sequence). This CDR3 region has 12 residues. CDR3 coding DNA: TGCAGTGCTAGGTGGACAGGCGAAAAACTGTTTCTT. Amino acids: CSARWTGEKLFL.

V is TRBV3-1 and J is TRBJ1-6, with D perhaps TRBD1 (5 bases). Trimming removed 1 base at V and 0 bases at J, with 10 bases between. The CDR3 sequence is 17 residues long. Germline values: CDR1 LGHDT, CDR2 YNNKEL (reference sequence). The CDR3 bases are TGTGCCAGCAGCCAAGCCCGACAGAGCTCCTATAATTCACCCCTCCACTTT. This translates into CASSQARQSSYNSPLHF. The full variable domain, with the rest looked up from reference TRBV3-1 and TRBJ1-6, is DTAVSQTPKYLVTQMGNDKSIKCEQNLGHDTMYWYKQDSKKFLKIMFSYNNKELIINETVPNRFSPKSPDKAHLNLHINSLELGDSAVYFCASSQARQSSYNSPLHFGNGTRLTVT.

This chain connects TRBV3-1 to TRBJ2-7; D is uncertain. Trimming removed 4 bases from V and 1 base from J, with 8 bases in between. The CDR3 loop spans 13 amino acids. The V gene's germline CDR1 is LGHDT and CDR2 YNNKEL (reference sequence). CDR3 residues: CASSPTLSYEQYF. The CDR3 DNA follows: TGTGCCAGCAGCCCCACTCTATCCTACGAGCAGTACTTC.

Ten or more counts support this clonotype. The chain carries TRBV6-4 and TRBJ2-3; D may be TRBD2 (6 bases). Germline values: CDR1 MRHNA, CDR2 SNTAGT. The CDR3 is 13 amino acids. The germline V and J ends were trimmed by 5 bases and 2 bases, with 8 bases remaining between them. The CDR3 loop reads CASSRDFTDTQYF. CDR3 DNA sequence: TGTGCCAGCAGTCGGGACTTCACAGATACGCAGTATTTT.

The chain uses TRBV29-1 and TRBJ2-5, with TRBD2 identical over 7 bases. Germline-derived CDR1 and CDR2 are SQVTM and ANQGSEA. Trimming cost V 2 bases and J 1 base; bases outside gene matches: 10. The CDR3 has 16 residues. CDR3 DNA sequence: TGCAGCGTTGAAAGTTCGGCTAGCGGCCTCCAAGAGACCCAGTACTTC. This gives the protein CSVESSASGLQETQYF.

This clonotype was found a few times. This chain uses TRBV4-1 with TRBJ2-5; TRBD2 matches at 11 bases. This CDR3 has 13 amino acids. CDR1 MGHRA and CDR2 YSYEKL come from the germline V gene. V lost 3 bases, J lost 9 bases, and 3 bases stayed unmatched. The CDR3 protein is CASSQVAGGPQYF. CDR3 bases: TGCGCCAGCAGCCAGGTAGCGGGGGGGCCCCAGTACTTC.

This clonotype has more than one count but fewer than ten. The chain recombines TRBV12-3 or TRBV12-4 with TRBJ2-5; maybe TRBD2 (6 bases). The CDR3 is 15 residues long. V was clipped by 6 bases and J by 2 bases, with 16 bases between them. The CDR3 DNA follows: TGTGCCAGCAGCCCAGTAGCGGAAGAACAAGAGACCCAGTACTTC. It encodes CASSPVAEEQETQYF.

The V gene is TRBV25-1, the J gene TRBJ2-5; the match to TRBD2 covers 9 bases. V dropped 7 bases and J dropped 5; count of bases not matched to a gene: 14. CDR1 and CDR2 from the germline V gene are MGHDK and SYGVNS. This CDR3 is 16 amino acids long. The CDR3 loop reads CASTNIRGGGVETQYF. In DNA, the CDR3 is TGTGCCAGCACTAATATTCGCGGCGGGGGGGTTGAGACCCAGTACTTC.

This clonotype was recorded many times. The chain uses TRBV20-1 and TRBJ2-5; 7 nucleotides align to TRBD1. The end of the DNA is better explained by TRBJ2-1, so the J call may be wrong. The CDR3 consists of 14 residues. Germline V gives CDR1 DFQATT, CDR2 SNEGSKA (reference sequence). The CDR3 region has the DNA TGCAGTGCTAGAGGACAGGGAGATAGTACGGCGCAGTTCTTC. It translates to CSARGQGDSTAQFF.

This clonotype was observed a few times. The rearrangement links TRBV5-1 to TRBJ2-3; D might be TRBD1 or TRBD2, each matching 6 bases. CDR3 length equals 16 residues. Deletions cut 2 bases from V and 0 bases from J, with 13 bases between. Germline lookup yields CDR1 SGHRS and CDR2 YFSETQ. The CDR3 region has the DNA TGCGCCAGCAGCTTAGGGGGGACCTCTAGCACAGATACGCAGTATTTT. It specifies CASSLGGTSSTDTQYF. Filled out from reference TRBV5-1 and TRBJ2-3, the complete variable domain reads KAGVTQTPRYLIKTRGQQVTLSCSPISGHRSVSWYQQTPGQGLQFLFEYFSETQRNKGNFPGRFSGRQFSNSRSEMNVSTLELGDSALYLCASSLGGTSSTDTQYFGPGTRLTVL.

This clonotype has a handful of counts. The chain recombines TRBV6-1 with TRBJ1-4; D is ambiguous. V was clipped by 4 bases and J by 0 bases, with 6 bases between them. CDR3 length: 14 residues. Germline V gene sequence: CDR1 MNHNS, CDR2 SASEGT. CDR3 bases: TGTGCCAGCAGTGTAAAGTCAACTAATGAAAAACTGTTTTTT. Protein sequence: CASSVKSTNEKLFF.

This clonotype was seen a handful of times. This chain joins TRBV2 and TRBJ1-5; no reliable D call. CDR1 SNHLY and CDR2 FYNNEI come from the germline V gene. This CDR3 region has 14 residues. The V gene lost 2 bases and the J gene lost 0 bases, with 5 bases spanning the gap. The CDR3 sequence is CASSEQVSNQPQHF. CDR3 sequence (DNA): TGTGCCAGCAGTGAACAGGTTAGCAATCAGCCCCAGCATTTT.

CDR3 amino acids: CASSFKVQSGANVLTF. The CDR3 bases are TGCGCCAGCAGCTTCAAGGTTCAATCTGGGGCCAACGTCCTGACTTTC. The chain employs TRBV4-1 and TRBJ2-6; D gene unclear. Between the trimmed V and J ends, which lost 5 bases and 1 base, there was a span of 12 bases. The CDR3 extends over 16 amino acids. Germline values: CDR1 MGHRA, CDR2 YSYEKL.

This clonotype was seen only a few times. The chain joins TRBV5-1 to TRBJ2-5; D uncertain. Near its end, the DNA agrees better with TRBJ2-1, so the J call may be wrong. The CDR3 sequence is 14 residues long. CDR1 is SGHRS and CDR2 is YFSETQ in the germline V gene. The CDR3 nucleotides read TGCGCCAGCAGCTTGGTAGGCTTAGCCAATGAGCAGTTCTTC. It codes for CASSLVGLANEQFF.

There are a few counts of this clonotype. CDR3 sequence (DNA): TGTGCCAGCAGCCGGGACCTGGGCACCGGGGAGCTGTTTTTT. It encodes CASSRDLGTGELFF. The rearrangement joins TRBV5-6 to TRBJ2-2; perhaps D is TRBD1 or TRBD2 (5 bases each). CDR1 is SGHDT and CDR2 is YYEEEE in the germline V gene. The CDR3 spans 14 residues. V shed 4 bases and J shed 4 bases, with 11 bases lying between them.

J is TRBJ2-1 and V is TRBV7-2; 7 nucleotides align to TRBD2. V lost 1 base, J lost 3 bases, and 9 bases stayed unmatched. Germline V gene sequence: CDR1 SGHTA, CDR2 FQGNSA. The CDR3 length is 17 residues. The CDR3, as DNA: TGTGCCAGCAGCTTAGACGTGGGAGGGACGGTCTACAATGAGCAGTTCTTC. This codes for CASSLDVGGTVYNEQFF.